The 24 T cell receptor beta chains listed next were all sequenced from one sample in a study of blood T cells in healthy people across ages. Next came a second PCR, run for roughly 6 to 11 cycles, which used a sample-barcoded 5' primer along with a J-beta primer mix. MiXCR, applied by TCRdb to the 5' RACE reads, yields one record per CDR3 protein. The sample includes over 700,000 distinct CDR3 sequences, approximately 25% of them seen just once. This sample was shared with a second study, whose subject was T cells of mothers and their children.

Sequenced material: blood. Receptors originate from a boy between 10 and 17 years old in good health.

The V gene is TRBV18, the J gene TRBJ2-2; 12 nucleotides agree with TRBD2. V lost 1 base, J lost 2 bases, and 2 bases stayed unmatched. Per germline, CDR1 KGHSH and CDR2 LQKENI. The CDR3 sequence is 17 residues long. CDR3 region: CASSPRLAGDNTGELFF. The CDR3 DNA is TGTGCCAGCTCACCACGACTAGCGGGGGACAACACCGGGGAGCTGTTTTTT. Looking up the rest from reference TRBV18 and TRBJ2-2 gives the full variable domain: NAGVMQNPRHLVRRRGQEARLRCSPMKGHSHVYWYRQLPEEGLKFMVYLQKENIIDESGMPKERFSAEFPKEGPSILRIQQVVRGDSAAYFCASSPRLAGDNTGELFFGEGSRLTVL.

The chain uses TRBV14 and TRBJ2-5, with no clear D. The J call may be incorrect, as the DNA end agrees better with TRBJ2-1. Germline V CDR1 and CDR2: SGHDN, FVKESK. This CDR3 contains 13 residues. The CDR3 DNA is TGTGCCAGCAGCCAAGTGGGTGTTGTGGAGCAGTTCTTC. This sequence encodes CASSQVGVVEQFF.

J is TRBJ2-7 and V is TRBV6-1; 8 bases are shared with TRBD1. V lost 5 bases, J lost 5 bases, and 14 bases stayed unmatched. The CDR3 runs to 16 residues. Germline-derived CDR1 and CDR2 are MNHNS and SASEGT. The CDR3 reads CASSLWIAGQGDEQYF. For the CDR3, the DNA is TGTGCCAGCAGTCTCTGGATAGCTGGACAGGGAGACGAGCAGTACTTC.

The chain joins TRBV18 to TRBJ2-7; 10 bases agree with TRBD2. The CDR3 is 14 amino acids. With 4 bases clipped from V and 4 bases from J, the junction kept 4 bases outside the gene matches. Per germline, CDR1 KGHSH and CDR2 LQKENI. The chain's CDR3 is CASSLSSGSYEQYF. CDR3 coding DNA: TGTGCCAGCTCACTCTCTAGCGGGAGTTACGAGCAGTACTTC.

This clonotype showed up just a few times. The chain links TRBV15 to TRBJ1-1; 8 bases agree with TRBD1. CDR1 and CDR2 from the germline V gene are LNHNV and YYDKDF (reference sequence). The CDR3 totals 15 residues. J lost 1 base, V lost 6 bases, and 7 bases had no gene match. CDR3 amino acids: CATRRDRNQNTEAFF. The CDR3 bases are TGTGCCACCAGACGGGACAGGAACCAGAACACTGAAGCTTTCTTT.

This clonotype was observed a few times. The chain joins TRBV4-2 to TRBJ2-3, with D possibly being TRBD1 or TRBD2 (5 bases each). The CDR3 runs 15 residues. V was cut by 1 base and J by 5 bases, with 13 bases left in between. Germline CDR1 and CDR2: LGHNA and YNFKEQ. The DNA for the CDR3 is TGTGCCAGCAGCCAAGGTTCGGGGCAATTAGATACGCAGTATTTT. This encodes CASSQGSGQLDTQYF.

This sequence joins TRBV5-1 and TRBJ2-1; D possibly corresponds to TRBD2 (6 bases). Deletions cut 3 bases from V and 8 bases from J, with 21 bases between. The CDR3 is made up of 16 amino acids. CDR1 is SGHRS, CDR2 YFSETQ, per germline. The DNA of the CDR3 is TGCGCCAGCAGCTGGGATGCGGGGTCTGTCGTCTATGAGCAGTTCTTC. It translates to CASSWDAGSVVYEQFF.

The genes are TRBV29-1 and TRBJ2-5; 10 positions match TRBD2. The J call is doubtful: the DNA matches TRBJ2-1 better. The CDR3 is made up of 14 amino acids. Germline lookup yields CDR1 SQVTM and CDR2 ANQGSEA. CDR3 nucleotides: TGCAGCGCCTTAGCGGGAGGAACCCACAATGAGCAGTTCTTC. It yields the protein CSALAGGTHNEQFF.

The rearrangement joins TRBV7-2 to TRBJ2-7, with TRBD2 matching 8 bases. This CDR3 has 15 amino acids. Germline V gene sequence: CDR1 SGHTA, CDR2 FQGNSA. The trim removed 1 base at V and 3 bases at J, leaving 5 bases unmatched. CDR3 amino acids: CASSLESSGVYEQYF. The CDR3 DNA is TGTGCCAGCAGCTTAGAGAGTAGCGGGGTCTACGAGCAGTACTTC.

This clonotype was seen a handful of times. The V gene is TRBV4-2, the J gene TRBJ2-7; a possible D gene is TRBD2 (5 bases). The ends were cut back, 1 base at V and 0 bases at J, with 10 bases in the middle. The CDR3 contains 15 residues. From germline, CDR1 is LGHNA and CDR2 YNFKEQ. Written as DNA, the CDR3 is TGTGCCAGCAGCCAAGTGGTGGCGGGCTCCTACGAGCAGTACTTC. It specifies CASSQVVAGSYEQYF.

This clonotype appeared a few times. The CDR3 coding sequence is TGCGCCAGCAGCCAAGACGGGGACTTGAACACTGAAGCTTTCTTT. Protein product: CASSQDGDLNTEAFF. This chain uses TRBV4-1 with TRBJ1-1; D is possibly TRBD1 (5 bases). The germline V and J ends were trimmed by 0 bases and 0 bases, with 8 bases remaining between them. The CDR3 spans 15 residues. The V gene's germline CDR1 is MGHRA and CDR2 YSYEKL.

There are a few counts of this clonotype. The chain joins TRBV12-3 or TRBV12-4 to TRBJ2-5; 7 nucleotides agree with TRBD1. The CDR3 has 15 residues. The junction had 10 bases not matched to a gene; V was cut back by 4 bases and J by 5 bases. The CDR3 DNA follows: TGTGCCAGCAGTTCACCGGGCCCCAGGGGGGAGACCCAGTACTTC. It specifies CASSSPGPRGETQYF.

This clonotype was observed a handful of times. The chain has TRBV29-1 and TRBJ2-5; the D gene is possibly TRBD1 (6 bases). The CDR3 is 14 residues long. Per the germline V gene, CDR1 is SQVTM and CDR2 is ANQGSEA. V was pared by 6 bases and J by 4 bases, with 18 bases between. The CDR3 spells CSVETTGKGETQYF. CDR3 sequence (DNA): TGCAGCGTCGAAACAACAGGGAAAGGAGAGACCCAGTACTTC.

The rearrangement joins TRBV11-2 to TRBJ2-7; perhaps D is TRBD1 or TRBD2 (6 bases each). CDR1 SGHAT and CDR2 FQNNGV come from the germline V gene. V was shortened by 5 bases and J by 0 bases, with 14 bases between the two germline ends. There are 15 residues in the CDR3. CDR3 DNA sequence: TGTGCCAGCAGCACAGGGACTGCCCCCTCCTACGAGCAGTACTTC. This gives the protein CASSTGTAPSYEQYF.

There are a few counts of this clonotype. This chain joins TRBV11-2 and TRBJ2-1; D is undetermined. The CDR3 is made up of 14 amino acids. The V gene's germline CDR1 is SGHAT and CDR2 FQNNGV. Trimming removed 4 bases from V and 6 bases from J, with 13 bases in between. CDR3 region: CASSSRAIANEQFF. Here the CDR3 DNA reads TGTGCCAGCAGCTCCCGGGCCATAGCCAATGAGCAGTTCTTC.

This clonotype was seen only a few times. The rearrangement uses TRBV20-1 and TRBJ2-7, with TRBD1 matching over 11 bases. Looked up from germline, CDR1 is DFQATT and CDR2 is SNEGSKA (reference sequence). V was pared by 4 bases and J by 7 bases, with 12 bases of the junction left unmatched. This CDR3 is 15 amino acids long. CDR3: CSAKEPGQGVREQYF. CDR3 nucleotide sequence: TGCAGTGCTAAGGAACCGGGACAGGGGGTAAGGGAGCAGTACTTC.

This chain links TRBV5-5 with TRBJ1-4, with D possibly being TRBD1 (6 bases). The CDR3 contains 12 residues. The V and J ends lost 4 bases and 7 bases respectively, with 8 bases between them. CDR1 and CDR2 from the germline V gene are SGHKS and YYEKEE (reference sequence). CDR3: CASSRTAEKLFF. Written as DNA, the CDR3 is TGTGCCAGCAGCAGGACAGCTGAAAAACTGTTTTTT.

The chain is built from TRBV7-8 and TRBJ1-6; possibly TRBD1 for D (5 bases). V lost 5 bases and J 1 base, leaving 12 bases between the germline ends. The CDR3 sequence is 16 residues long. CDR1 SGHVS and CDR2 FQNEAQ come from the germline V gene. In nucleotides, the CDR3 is TGTGCCAGCAGCGCCCTCGGGGGATCCTATAATTCACCCCTCCACTTT. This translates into CASSALGGSYNSPLHF.

CDR3 sequence: CASSGQGHEQFF. CDR3 DNA: TGTGCCAGCAGCGGACAGGGACATGAGCAGTTCTTC. The genes are TRBV7-9 and TRBJ2-5; 8 positions match TRBD1. The end of the DNA aligns better with TRBJ2-1, so the J call may be wrong. Germline V gene sequence: CDR1 SEHNR, CDR2 FQNEAQ (reference sequence). CDR3 length: 12 amino acids.

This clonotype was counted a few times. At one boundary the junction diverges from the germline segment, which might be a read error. CDR3 residues: CVSRPGTGGRTDTQYF. The CDR3 DNA reads TGTGTCAGCAGACCCGGCACGGGAGGGCGCACAGATACGCAGTATTTT. The chain is built from TRBV11-2 and TRBJ2-3; 8 positions match TRBD2. This CDR3 has 16 amino acids. CDR1 is SGHAT and CDR2 is FQNNGV in the germline V gene.

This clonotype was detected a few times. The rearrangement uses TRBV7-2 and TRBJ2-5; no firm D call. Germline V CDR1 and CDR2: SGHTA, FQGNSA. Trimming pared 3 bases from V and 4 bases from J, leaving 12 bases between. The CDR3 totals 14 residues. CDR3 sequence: CASSLVAEVETQYF. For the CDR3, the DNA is TGTGCCAGCAGCTTGGTAGCAGAGGTAGAGACCCAGTACTTC.

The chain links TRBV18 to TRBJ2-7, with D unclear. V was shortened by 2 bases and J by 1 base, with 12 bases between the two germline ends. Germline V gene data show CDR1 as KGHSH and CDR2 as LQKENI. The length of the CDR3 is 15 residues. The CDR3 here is CASSPGLFESYEQYF. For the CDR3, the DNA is TGTGCCAGCTCACCAGGGCTCTTCGAATCCTACGAGCAGTACTTC.

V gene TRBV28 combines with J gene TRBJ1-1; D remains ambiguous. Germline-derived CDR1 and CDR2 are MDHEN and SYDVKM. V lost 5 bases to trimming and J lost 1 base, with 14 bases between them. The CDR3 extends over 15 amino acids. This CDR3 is CASSVAFVENTEAFF. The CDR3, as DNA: TGTGCCAGCAGTGTCGCCTTCGTGGAGAACACTGAAGCTTTCTTT.

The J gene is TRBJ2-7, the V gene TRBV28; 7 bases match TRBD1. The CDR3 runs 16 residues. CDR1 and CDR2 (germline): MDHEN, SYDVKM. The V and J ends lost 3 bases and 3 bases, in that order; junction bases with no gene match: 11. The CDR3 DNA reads TGTGCCAGCAGTTTCTACAACTCGGGACAGCACTACGAGCAGTACTTC. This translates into CASSFYNSGQHYEQYF. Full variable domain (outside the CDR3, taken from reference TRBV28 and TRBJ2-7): DVKVTQSSRYLVKRTGEKVFLECVQDMDHENMFWYRQDPGLGLRLIYFSYDVKMKEKGDIPEGYSVSREKKERFSLILESASTNQTSMYLCASSFYNSGQHYEQYFGPGTRLTVT.